This record covers a single T cell receptor (beta chain). The CDR3 covers 18 residues. Germline V gene sequence: CDR1 SGDLS, CDR2 YYNGEE. V gave up 3 bases and J gave up 8 bases; unmatched junction bases: 16. This entry comes from a study of blood T cell repertoires in COVID-19. Study context: Acute and convalescent COVID-19 samples came from the United States, Italy and Spain.

Per the authors' pipeline: Reference gene primer amplification in the assay estimated nucleated cell counts. Data came from immunoSEQ multiplex PCR; TCRdb stores just in-frame clones and leaves some out. The DNA gave D and trimming, while V, J and clone size come from that table. The data show approximately 500,000 clones, 70% to 90% seen once. The material sequenced was peripheral blood. This receptor was taken from a woman aged 50 to 60 with COVID-19, enrolled during active disease. V is TRBV9 and J is TRBJ2-3; 12 nucleotides line up with TRBD2. This CDR3 is CASSETYLASGGGSTQYF. The CDR3 DNA sequence: TGTGCCAGCAGCGAGACGTACCTGGCTAGCGGGGGGGGAAGTACGCAGTATTTT.